This TCR beta chain derives from a study of T cell clonality in common variable immunodeficiency. Generated by immunoSEQ multiplex PCR, the TCRdb table keeps only in-frame clones and is missing some. The repertoire consists of more than 20,000 clones, none detected only once. Donors gave about 5 to 9 ml heparinized peripheral whole blood. Study outcomes and limitations: Common variable immunodeficiency TCR beta sequences reportedly had fewer deletions and N-nucleotide insertions.

In its sample, this clone is medium-sized. Its antigen is unknown. The sequence runs out 3 residues before the end of the CDR3; the remainder is reconstructed from the germline J gene. The germline V gene has CDR1 LNHDA and CDR2 SQIVND (reference sequence). V lost 9 bases to trimming and J lost 6 bases; unmatched junction nucleotides: 14. The CDR3 length is 15 residues. The specimen was peripheral blood mononuclear cells. The source of this sequence is a human donor with common variable immunodeficiency. The gene calls are TRBV19 and TRBJ1-1; 9 bases fit TRBD1. Incomplete CDR3 DNA: TGTGCCAGCCGTCCCGGGACAGGGATCACCCCTGAA. Encoded protein: CASRPGTGITPE. The whole CDR3 sequence reads CASRPGTGITPEAFF.